The clone carrying this T cell receptor (beta chain) is categorized as large. This CDR3 is built from 14 residues. Germline V gene data show CDR1 as SGHTA and CDR2 as FQGNSA. Deletions cut 2 bases from V and 2 bases from J, with 10 bases between. The data are from a study of tumor-infiltrating lymphocytes in oesophageal squamous cell carcinoma. One entry per CDR3 protein results from TCRdb running MiXCR on the PCR reads. The repertoire holds under 20,000 distinct CDR3 sequences, with 45% to 50% as singletons. The sequenced material came from esophageal tumor tissue. This receptor was identified in a male donor with esophageal squamous cell carcinoma. The gene calls are TRBV7-2 and TRBJ2-7; weak D call: TRBD2 (6 bases). The CDR3 protein is CASSLMGGPYEQYF. DNA of the CDR3: TGTGCCAGCAGCTTAATGGGGGGACCCTACGAGCAGTACTTC. The full variable domain, completed using reference TRBV7-2 and TRBJ2-7, is GAGVSQSPSNKVTEKGKDVELRCDPISGHTALYWYRQSLGQGLEFLIYFQGNSAPDKSGLPSDRFSAERTGGSVSTLTIQRTQQEDSAVYLCASSLMGGPYEQYFGPGTRLTVT.